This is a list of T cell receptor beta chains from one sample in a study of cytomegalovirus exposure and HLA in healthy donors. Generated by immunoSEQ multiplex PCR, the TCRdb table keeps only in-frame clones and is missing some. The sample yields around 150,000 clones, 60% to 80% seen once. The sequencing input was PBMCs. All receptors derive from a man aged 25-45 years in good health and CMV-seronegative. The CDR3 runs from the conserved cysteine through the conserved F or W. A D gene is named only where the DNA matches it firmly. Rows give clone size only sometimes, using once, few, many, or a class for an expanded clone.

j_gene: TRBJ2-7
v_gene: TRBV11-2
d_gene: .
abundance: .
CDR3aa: CASNPTGSSSHEQYF
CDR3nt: TGTGCCAGCAACCCAACGGGATCCTCATCCCACGAGCAGTACTTC

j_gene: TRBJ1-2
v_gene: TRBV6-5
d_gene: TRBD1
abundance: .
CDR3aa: CASQGQGGYGYTF
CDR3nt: TGTGCCAGCCAAGGACAGGGAGGATATGGCTACACCTTC

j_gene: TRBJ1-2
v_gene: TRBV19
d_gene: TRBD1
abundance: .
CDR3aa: CASRLGHRGRGNYGYTF
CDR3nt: TGTGCCAGCCGTCTGGGGCACAGGGGCAGAGGTAACTATGGCTACACCTTC

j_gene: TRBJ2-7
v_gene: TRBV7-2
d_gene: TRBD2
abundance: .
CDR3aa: CASSLLAATYEQYF
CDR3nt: TGTGCCAGCAGCTTGCTAGCGGCTACCTACGAGCAGTACTTC

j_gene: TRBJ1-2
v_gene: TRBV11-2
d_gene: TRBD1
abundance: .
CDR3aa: CASSLVNRGRDGYTF
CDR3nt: TGTGCCAGCAGCTTAGTTAACAGGGGGCGCGATGGCTACACCTTC

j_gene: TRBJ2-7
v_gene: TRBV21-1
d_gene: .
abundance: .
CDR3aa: CASSLSRGQYF
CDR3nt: TGTGCCAGCAGCTTAAGTAGGGGGCAGTACTTC

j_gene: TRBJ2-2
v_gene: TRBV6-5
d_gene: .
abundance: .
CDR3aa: CASTHIAAGTGELFF
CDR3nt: TGTGCCAGCACCCACATAGCGGCGGGCACCGGGGAGCTGTTTTTT

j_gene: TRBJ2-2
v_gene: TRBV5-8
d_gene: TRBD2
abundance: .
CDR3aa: CASSFRGRTGELFF
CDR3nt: TGTGCCAGCAGCTTTCGCGGGAGGACCGGGGAGCTGTTTTTT

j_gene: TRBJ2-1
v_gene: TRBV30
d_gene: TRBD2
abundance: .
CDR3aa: CAWGTSGKLWEQFF
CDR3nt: TGTGCCTGGGGGACTAGCGGGAAATTATGGGAGCAGTTCTTC

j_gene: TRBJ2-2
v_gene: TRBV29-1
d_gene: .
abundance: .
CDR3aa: CSVRRGTGELFF
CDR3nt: TGCAGCGTGCGGCGGGGCACCGGGGAGCTGTTTTTT

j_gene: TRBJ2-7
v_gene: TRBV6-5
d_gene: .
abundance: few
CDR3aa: CASSEARLSYEQYF
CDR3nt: TGTGCCAGCAGCGAAGCCAGGTTATCCTACGAGCAGTACTTC

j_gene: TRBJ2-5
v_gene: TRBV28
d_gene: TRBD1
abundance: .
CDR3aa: CASRLPAGTAGEETQYF
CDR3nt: TGTGCCAGCCGCTTGCCGGCTGGGACAGCCGGCGAAGAGACCCAGTACTTC

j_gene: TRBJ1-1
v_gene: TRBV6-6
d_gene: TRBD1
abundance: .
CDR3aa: CASSRSGTGGNTEAFF
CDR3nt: TGTGCCAGCAGCAGATCCGGGACAGGGGGCAACACTGAAGCTTTCTTT

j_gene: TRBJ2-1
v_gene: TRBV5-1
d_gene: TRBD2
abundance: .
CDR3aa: CASSPFPSGGTDEQFF
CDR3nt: TGCGCCAGCAGCCCTTTCCCTAGCGGGGGCACCGATGAGCAGTTCTTC

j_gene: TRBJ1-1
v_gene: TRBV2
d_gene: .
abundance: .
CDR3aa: CASNGGRNTEAFF
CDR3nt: TGTGCCAGCAACGGAGGTCGAAACACTGAAGCTTTCTTT

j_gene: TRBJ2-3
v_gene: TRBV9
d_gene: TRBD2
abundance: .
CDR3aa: CASRAGLMGDTQYF
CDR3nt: TGTGCCAGCAGAGCGGGATTGATGGGAGATACGCAGTATTTT

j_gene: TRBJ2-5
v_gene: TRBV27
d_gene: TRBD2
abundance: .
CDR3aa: CASSTRPGLAGTETQYF
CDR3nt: TGTGCCAGCAGTACCAGGCCGGGACTAGCGGGAACAGAGACCCAGTACTTC

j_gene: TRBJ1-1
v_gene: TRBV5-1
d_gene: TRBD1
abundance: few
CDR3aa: CASSKGQGLTEAFF
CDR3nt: TGCGCCAGCAGCAAGGGACAGGGATTGACTGAAGCTTTCTTT

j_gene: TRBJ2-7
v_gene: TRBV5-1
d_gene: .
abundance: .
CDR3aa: CASSRTGISDEQYF
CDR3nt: TGCGCCAGCAGCCGAACAGGGATCTCCGACGAGCAGTACTTC

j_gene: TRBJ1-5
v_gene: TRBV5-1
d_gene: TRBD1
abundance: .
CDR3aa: CASSWGTGKNQPQHF
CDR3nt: TGCGCCAGCAGCTGGGGGACAGGGAAAAATCAGCCCCAGCATTTT

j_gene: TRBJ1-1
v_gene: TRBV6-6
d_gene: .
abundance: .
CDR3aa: CASSYSPGTEAFF
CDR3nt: TGTGCCAGCAGTTACTCCCCCGGCACTGAAGCTTTCTTT

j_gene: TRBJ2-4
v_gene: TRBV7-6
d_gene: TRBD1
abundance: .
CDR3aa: CASSPQGLAKNIQYF
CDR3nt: TGTGCCAGCAGTCCACAGGGGTTAGCCAAAAACATTCAGTACTTC

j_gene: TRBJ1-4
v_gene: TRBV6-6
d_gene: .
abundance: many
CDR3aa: CASSYSGSTNEKLFF
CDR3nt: TGTGCCAGCAGTTACTCGGGGAGTACTAATGAAAAACTGTTTTTT

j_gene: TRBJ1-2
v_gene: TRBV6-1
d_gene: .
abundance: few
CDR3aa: CASSTLDRNYGYTF
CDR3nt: TGTGCCAGCAGTACGCTCGACAGAAACTATGGCTACACCTTC

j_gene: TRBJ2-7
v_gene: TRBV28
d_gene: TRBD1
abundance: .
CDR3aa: CASSLGFRDRGSLF
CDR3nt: TGTGCCAGCAGTTTAGGTTTTCGGGACAGGGGGTCCCTGTTT

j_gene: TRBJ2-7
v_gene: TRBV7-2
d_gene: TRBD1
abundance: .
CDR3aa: CASSFRGRTREQYF
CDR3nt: TGTGCCAGCAGCTTCAGGGGGAGAACTAGAGAGCAGTACTTC

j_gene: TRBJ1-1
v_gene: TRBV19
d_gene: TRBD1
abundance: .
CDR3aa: CASSQRQGNTEAFF
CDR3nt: TGTGCCAGTAGTCAGAGACAGGGGAACACTGAAGCTTTCTTT

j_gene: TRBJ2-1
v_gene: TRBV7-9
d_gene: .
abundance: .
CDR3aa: CASSPGLASGEQFF
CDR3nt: TGTGCCAGCAGCCCGGGGTTAGCGTCGGGTGAGCAGTTCTTC

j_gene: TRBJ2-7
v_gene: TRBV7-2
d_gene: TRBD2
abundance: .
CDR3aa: CASSSQGTSYEQYF
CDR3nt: TGTGCCAGCAGCTCCCAAGGGACTAGCTACGAGCAGTACTTC

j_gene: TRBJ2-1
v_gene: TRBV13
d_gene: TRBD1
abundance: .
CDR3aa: CASSLEGQGAYYNEQFF
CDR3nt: TGTGCCAGCAGCTTAGAGGGACAGGGGGCGTACTACAATGAGCAGTTCTTC

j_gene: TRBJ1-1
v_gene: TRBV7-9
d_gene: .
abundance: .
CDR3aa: CSSSPDSEAFF
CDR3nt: TGTTCCAGCAGTCCGGACAGTGAAGCTTTCTTT

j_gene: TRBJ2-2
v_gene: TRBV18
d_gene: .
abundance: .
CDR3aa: CASSPLEVGVSTGELFF
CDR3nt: TGTGCCAGCTCACCCTTGGAGGTGGGAGTATCCACCGGGGAGCTGTTTTTT

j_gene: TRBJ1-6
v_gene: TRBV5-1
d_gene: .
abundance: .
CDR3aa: CASSLGQGIYVSPLHF
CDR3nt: TGCGCCAGCAGCTTGGGTCAGGGTATTTACGTTTCACCCCTCCACTTT

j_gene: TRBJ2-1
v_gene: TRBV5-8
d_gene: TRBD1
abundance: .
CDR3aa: CASSTGTGHNEQFF
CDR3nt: TGTGCCAGCAGTACCGGGACAGGGCACAATGAGCAGTTCTTC

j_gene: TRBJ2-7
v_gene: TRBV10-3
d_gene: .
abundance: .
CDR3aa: CAVRAGSYEQYF
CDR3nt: TGTGCCGTGAGAGCAGGCTCCTACGAGCAGTACTTC

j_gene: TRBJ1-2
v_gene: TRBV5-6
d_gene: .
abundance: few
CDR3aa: CASSRSRGGRNYGYTF
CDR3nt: TGTGCCAGCAGCCGGAGTCGGGGGGGGCGAAACTATGGCTACACCTTC

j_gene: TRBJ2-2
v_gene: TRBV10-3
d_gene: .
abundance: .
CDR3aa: CAIRMGSPTGELFF
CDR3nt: TGTGCCATCAGAATGGGGAGCCCCACCGGGGAGCTGTTTTTT

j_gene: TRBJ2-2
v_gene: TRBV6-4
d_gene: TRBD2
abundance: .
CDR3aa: CASSATSGNTGELFF
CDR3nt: TGTGCCAGCAGTGCCACTAGCGGGAACACCGGGGAGCTGTTTTTT

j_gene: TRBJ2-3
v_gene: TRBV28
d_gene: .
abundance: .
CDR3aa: CASSWRGGGGTDTQYF
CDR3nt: TGTGCCAGCAGTTGGAGGGGGGGAGGGGGCACAGATACGCAGTATTTT

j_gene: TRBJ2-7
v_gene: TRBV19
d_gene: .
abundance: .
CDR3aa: CASGQGSSYEQYF
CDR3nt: TGTGCCAGTGGCCAGGGGAGCTCCTACGAGCAGTACTTC

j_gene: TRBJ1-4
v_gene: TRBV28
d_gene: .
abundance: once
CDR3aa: CASCCTGATNEKLFF
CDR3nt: TGTGCCAGCTGCTGCACAGGTGCAACTAATGAAAAACTGTTTTTT

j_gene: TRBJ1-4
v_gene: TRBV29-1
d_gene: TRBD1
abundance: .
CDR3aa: CSVSGTGFEKLFF
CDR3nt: TGCAGCGTCTCCGGGACAGGGTTCGAAAAACTGTTTTTT

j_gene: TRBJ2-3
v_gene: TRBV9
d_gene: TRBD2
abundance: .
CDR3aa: CASSVSGRADVTQYF
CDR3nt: TGTGCCAGCAGCGTAAGCGGGAGGGCCGATGTTACGCAGTATTTT

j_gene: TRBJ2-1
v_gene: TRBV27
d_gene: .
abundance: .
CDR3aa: CASSPGAQGYTEQFF
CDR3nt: TGTGCCAGCAGTCCAGGGGCCCAAGGGTACACTGAGCAGTTCTTC